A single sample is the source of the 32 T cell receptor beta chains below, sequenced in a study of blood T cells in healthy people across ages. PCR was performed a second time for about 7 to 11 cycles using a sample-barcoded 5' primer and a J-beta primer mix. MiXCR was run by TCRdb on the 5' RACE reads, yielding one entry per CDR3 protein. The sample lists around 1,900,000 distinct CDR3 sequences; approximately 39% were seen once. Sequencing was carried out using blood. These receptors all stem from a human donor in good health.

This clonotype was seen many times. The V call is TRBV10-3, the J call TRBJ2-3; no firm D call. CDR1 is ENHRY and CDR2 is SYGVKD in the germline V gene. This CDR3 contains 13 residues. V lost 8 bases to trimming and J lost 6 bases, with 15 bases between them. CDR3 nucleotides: TGTGCCATCGGCGGTGGGGTACGGGATACGCAGTATTTT. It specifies CAIGGGVRDTQYF.

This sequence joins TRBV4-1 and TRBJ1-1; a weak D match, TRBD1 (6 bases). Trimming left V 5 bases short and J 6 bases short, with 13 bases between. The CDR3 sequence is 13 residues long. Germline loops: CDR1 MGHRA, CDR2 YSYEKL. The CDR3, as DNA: TGCGCCAGCAGCTACAGGGATTACGCTGAAGCTTTCTTT. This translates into CASSYRDYAEAFF.

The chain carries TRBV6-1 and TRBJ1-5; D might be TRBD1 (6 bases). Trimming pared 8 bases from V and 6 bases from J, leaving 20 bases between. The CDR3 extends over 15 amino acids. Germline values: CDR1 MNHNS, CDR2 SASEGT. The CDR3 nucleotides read TGTGCCAGCGGAGAATCGGAACAAGGGGGTCAGCCCCAGCATTTT. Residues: CASGESEQGGQPQHF.

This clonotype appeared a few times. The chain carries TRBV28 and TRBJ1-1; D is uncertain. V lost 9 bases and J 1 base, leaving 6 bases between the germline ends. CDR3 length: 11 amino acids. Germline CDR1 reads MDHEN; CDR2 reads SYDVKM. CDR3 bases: TGTGCCAGTTGGGGGAACACTGAAGCTTTCTTT. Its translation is CASWGNTEAFF.

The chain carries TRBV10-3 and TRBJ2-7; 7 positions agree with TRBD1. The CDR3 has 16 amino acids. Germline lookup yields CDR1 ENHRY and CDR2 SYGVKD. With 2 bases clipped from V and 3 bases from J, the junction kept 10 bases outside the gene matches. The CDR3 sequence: CAISEKWTGSLYEQYF. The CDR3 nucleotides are TGTGCCATCAGTGAGAAGTGGACAGGATCCCTCTACGAGCAGTACTTC.

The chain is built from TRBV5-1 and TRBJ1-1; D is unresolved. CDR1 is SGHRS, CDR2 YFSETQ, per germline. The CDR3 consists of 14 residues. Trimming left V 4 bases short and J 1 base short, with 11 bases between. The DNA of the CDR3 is TGCGCCAGCAGCCTCGAGTTTGGGAACACTGAAGCTTTCTTT. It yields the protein CASSLEFGNTEAFF.

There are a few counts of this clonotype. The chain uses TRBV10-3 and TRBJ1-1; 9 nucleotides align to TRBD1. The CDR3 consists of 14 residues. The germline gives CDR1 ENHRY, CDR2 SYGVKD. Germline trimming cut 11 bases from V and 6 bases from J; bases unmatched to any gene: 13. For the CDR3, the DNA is TGTGCCTCACACCGGGACAGGGCTGACGCTGAAGCTTTCTTT. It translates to CASHRDRADAEAFF.

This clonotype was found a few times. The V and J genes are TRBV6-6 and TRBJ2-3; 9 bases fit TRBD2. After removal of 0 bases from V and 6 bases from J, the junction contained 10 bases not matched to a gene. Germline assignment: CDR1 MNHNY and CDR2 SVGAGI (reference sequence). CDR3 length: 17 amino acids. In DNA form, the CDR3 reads TGTGCCAGCAGTTACTCGACGAGGCGGGGGGGCGCGGATACGCAGTATTTT. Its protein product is CASSYSTRRGGADTQYF.

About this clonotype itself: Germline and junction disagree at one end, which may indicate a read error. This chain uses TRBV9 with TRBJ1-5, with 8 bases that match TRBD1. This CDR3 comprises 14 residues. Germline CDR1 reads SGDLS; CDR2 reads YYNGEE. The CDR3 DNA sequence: TGTGCCGGCAGCAGTGACAGGGGCGGTCAGCCCCAGCATTTT. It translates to CAGSSDRGGQPQHF.

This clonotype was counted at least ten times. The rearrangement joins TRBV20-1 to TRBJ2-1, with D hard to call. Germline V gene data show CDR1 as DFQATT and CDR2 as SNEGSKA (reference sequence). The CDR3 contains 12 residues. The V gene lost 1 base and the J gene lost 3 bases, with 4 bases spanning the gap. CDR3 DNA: TGCAGTGCTAGAGCGTTCTACAATGAGCAGTTCTTC. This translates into CSARAFYNEQFF.

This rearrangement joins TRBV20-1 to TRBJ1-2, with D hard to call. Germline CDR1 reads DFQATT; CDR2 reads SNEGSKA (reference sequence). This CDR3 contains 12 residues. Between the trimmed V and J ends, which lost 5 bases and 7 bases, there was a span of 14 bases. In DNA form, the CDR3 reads TGCAGTGCTCTATTGAGGGCGGGTGGCTACACCTTC. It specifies CSALLRAGGYTF.

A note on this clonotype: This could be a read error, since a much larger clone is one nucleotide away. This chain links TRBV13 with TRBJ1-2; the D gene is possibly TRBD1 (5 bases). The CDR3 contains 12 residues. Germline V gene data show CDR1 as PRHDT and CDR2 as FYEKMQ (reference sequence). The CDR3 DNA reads TGTGCCAGCAGCGGGGGAAACTATGACTACACCTTC. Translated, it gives CASSGGNYDYTF.

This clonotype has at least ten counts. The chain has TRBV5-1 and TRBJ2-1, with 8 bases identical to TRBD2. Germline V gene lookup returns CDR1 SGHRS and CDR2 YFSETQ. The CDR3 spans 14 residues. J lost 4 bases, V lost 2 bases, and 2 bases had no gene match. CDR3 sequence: CASSFGGVYNEQFF. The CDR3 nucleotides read TGCGCCAGCAGCTTCGGGGGGGTTTACAATGAGCAGTTCTTC.

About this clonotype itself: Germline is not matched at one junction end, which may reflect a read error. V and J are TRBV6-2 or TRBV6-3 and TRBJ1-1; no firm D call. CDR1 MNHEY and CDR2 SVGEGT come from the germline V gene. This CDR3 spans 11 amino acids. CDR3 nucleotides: TGTGCCGGCAGAATGAAATCTGAAGCTTTCTTT. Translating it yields CAGRMKSEAFF.

CDR3 amino acids: CASSLAAASNYGYTF. The CDR3 bases are TGTGCCAGCAGCTTAGCGGCAGCTTCTAACTATGGCTACACCTTC. V usage is TRBV7-9 and J usage is TRBJ1-2; D gene unclear. Germline V gives CDR1 SEHNR, CDR2 FQNEAQ (reference sequence). V shed 0 bases and J shed 0 bases, with 8 bases lying between them. This CDR3 is 15 amino acids long. The whole variable domain, filled in from reference TRBV7-9 and TRBJ1-2, reads DTGVSQNPRHKITKRGQNVTFRCDPISEHNRLYWYRQTLGQGPEFLTYFQNEAQLEKSRLLSDRFSAERPKGSFSTLEIQRTEQGDSAMYLCASSLAAASNYGYTFGSGTRLTVV.

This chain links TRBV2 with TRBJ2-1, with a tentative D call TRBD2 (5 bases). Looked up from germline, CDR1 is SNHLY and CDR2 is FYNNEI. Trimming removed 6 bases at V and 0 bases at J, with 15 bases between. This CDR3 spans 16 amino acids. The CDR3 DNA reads TGTGCCAGCAGCGACCTTAGCGCCACCTCCTACAATGAGCAGTTCTTC. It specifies CASSDLSATSYNEQFF.

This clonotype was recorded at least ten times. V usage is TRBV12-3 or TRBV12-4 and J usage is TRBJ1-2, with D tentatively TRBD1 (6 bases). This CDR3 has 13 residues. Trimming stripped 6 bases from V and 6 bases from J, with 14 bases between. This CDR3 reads CASSLTGTNGYTF. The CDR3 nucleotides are TGTGCCAGCAGCCTGACAGGAACCAATGGCTACACCTTC.

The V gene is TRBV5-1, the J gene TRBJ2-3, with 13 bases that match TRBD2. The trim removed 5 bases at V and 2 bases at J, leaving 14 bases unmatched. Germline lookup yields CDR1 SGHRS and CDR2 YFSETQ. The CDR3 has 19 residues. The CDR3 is CASSYGLAGANSNTDTQYF. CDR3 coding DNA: TGCGCCAGCAGTTACGGACTAGCGGGGGCGAACTCTAACACAGATACGCAGTATTTT.

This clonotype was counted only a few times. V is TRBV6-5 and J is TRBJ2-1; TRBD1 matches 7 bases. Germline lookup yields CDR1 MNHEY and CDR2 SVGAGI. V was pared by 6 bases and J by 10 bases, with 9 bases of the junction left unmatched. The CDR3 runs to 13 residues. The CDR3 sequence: CASSIDRAWEQFF. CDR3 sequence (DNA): TGTGCCAGCAGCATAGACAGGGCTTGGGAGCAGTTCTTC.

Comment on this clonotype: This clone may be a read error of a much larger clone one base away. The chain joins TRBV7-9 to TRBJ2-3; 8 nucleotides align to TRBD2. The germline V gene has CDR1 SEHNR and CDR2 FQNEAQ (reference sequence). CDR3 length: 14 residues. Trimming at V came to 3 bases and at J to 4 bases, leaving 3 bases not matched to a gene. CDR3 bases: TGTGCCAGCAGCTTTCGGGGGGGCCCAGATACGCAGTATTTT. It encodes CASSFRGGPDTQYF.

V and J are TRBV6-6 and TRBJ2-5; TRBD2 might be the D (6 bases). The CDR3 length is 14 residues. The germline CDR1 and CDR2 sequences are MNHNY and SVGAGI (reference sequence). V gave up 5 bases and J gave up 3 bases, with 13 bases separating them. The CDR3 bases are TGTGCCAGCAGTCCCCTAGCGTTGAAAGAGACCCAGTACTTC. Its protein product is CASSPLALKETQYF.

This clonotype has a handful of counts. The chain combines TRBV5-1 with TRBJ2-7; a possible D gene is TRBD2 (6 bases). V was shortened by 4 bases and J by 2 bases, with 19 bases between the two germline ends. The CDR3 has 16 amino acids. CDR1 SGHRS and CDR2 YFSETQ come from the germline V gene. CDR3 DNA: TGCGCCAGCAGCCTCGCGGGCGGGGCAGTCGCCTACGAGCAGTACTTC. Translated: CASSLAGGAVAYEQYF.

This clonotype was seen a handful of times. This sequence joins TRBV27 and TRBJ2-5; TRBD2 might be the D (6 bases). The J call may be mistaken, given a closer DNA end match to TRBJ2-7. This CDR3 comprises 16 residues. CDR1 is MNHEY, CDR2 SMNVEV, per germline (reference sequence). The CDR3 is CASSPSSGLTAYEQYF. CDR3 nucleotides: TGTGCCAGCAGCCCCTCCTCGGGACTCACGGCGTACGAGCAGTACTTC.

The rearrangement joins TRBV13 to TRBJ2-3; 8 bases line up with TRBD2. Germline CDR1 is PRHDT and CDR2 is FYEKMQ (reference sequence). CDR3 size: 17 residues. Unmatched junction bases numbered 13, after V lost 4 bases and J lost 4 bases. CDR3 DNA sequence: TGTGCCAGCAGCTCGACGTATACAGGCGGGGGGCCAGATACGCAGTATTTT. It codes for CASSSTYTGGGPDTQYF.

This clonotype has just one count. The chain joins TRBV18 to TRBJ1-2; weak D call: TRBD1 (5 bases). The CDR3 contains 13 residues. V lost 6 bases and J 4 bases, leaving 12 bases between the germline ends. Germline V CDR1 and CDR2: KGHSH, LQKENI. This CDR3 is CASSSTEFYGYTF. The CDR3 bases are TGTGCCAGCTCCTCGACAGAGTTCTATGGCTACACCTTC.

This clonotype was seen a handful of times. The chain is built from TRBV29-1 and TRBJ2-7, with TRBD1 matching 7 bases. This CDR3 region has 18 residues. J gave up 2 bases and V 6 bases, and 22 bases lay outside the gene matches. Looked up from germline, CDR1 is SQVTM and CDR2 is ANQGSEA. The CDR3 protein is CSVSNRGSGMPATYEQYF. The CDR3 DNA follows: TGCAGCGTCTCTAACAGGGGATCGGGGATGCCTGCTACCTACGAGCAGTACTTC.

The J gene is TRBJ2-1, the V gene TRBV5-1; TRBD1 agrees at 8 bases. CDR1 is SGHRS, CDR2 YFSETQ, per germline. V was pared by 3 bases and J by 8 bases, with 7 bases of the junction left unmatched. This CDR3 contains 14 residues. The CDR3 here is CASSSLGQADEQFF. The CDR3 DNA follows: TGCGCCAGCAGCTCCCTGGGACAGGCGGATGAGCAGTTCTTC.

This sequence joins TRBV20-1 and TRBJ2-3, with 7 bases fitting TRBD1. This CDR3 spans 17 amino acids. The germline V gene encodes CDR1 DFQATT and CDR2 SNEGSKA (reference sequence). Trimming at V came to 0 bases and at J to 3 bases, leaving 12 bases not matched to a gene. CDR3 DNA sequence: TGCAGTGCTAGAGATTATGGCGAACAGGGGCGGACAGATACGCAGTATTTT. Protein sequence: CSARDYGEQGRTDTQYF.

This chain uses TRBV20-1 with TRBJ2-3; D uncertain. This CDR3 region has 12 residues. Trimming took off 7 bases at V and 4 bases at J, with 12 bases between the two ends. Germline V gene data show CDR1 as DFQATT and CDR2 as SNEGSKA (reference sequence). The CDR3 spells CSGPGRADTQYF. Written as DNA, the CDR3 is TGCAGTGGTCCGGGCCGGGCAGATACGCAGTATTTT.

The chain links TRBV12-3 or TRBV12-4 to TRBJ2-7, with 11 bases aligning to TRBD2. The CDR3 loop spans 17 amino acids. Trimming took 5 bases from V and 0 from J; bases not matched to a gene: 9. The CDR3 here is CASSPLAGGPYSYEQYF. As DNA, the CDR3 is TGTGCCAGCAGTCCTTTAGCGGGGGGGCCGTACTCCTACGAGCAGTACTTC.

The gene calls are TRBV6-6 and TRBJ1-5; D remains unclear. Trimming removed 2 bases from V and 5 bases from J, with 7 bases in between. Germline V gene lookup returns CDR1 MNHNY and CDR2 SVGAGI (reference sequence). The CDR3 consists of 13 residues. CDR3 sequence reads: CASSYMLDQPQHF. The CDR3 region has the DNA TGTGCCAGCAGTTACATGCTCGATCAGCCCCAGCATTTT.

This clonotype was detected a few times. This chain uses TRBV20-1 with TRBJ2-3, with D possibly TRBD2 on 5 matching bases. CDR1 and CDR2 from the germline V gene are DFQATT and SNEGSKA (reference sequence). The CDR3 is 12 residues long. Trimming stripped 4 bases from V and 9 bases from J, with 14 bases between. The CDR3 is CSATDWLGTQYF. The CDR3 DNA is TGCAGTGCTACGGACTGGCTGGGCACGCAGTATTTT.